These T cell receptor beta chains were read from a single sample in a study of post-analysis software for immune sequencing data. Via MiXCR, TCRdb re-called the PCR reads, giving one row per CDR3 protein. The sample consists of roughly 700,000 distinct CDR3 sequences, 30% of them appearing once. The source material was blood. The receptors shown here come from a girl aged 5-17 years with multiple sclerosis. CDR3s include the opening cysteine and the closing phenylalanine or tryptophan. A D gene is named only where the DNA matches it firmly. Not every row has a clone size; where given, it reads once, few, many or a size class.

d_call,v_call,clone_size,j_call,cdr3_length,cdr3_aa,cdr3_nt
-,TRBV20-1,-,TRBJ2-7,13,CSARAVQGYEQYF,TGCAGTGCTAGGGCGGTACAGGGCTACGAGCAGTACTTC
-,TRBV5-6,-,TRBJ2-1,14,CASRGTREYNEQFF,TGTGCCAGCCGAGGGACGCGGGAATACAATGAGCAGTTCTTC
TRBD1,TRBV2,once,TRBJ2-5,14,CASSIDRDQETQYF,TGTGCCAGCAGTATCGACAGGGATCAAGAGACCCAGTACTTC
TRBD2,TRBV4-3,few,TRBJ2-1,16,CASSQERLAGVVEQFF,TGCGCCAGCAGCCAAGAAAGACTAGCGGGAGTGGTAGAGCAGTTCTTC
TRBD1,TRBV28,few,TRBJ1-6,16,CASSLQGQAPNSPLHF,TGTGCCAGCAGTTTACAGGGACAGGCACCTAATTCACCCCTCCACTTT
TRBD1,TRBV7-8,-,TRBJ2-1,15,CASITGTAIDREQFF,TGTGCCAGCATTACCGGGACAGCGATTGATCGTGAGCAATTCTTC
TRBD1,TRBV7-9,-,TRBJ1-2,15,CASIATGTGSYGYTF,TGTGCCAGCATCGCGACCGGGACAGGGTCCTATGGCTACACCTTC
-,TRBV20-1,few,TRBJ1-2,18,CSPRRSPGQKIGPYGNTF,TGCAGTCCTAGGCGCTCCCCGGGACAAAAAATCGGGCCTTATGGCAACACCTTC
-,TRBV20-1,few,TRBJ2-7,13,CSASGWVDYEQYF,TGCAGTGCTAGTGGATGGGTCGACTACGAGCAGTACTTC
-,TRBV7-9,many,TRBJ1-5,14,CASSLGAGNQPQHF,TGTGCCAGCAGTTTAGGGGCTGGCAATCAGCCCCAGCATTTT
TRBD2,TRBV28,few,TRBJ2-4,17,CASSYQTSGRARNIQYF,TGTGCCAGCAGTTACCAGACTAGCGGGAGGGCACGGAACATTCAGTACTTC
-,TRBV3-1,once,TRBJ2-1,18,CASSQVPPAGLLYNEQFF,TGTGCCAGCAGCCAAGTACCCCCTGCGGGATTACTCTACAATGAGCAGTTCTTC
-,TRBV29-1,-,TRBJ2-1,14,CSVEYGKGVYEQFF,TGCAGCGTTGAATACGGCAAGGGGGTCTACGAGCAGTTCTTC
TRBD2,TRBV7-2,-,TRBJ2-1,15,CASSISGGAYNEQFF,TGTGCCAGCAGCATAAGCGGGGGGGCCTACAATGAGCAGTTCTTC
-,TRBV20-1,-,TRBJ1-5,16,CSARDLGGAGNQPQHF,TGCAGTGCTAGAGATCTGGGGGGCGCGGGTAATCAGCCCCAGCATTTT
-,TRBV25-1,many,TRBJ2-5,14,CASSDHGGQETQYF,TGCGCCAGCAGCGACCACGGAGGCCAAGAGACCCAGTACTTC
-,TRBV19,-,TRBJ2-1,14,CASKGQGGYNEQFF,TGTGCCAGTAAGGGTCAGGGAGGATACAATGAGCAGTTCTTC
TRBD1,TRBV20-1,-,TRBJ1-6,13,CSATDRVYSPLHF,TGCAGTGCCACAGACAGGGTGTACTCACCCCTCCACTTT
-,TRBV29-1,-,TRBJ2-5,13,CSVGFSAQETQYF,TGCAGCGTTGGTTTCTCAGCCCAAGAGACCCAGTACTTC
-,TRBV7-2,few,TRBJ2-4,15,CASSLVGSARNIQYF,TGTGCCAGCAGCTTAGTGGGTAGCGCCCGTAACATTCAGTACTTC
-,TRBV7-9,few,TRBJ2-6,16,CASSIPGPVGANVLTF,TGTGCCAGCAGCATACCGGGGCCGGTCGGGGCCAACGTCCTGACTTTC
TRBD2,TRBV4-1,-,TRBJ2-1,16,CASYPQGLAGYNEQFF,TGCGCCAGCTACCCACAGGGACTAGCGGGTTACAATGAGCAGTTCTTC
TRBD2,TRBV20-1,-,TRBJ2-3,16,CSARGLAGPNTDTQYF,TGCAGTGCTAGAGGACTAGCGGGGCCCAACACAGATACGCAGTATTTT
-,TRBV27,few,TRBJ2-7,16,CASSRSGGGSPYEQYF,TGTGCCAGCAGTAGGTCCGGGGGCGGTTCCCCCTACGAGCAGTACTTC
TRBD1,TRBV28,-,TRBJ1-2,15,CASSDTGQGGYGYTF,TGTGCCAGCAGTGACACTGGACAGGGCGGCTATGGCTACACCTTC
-,TRBV10-3,once,TRBJ2-4,15,CAIGKAASLGEPQYF,TGTGCCATCGGGAAGGCGGCTAGTCTTGGAGAGCCCCAGTACTTC
-,TRBV5-5,-,TRBJ2-7,13,CASSLAALGEQYF,TGTGCCAGCAGCTTGGCGGCACTAGGCGAGCAGTACTTC
-,TRBV5-1,few,TRBJ1-2,13,CASSLEASGGYTF,TGCGCCAGCAGCTTGGAGGCGAGCGGAGGCTACACCTTC
TRBD2,TRBV20-1,-,TRBJ2-7,15,CSASPPGGVSYEQYF,TGCAGTGCTAGCCCCCCGGGAGGGGTGTCCTACGAGCAGTACTTC
TRBD1,TRBV2,-,TRBJ2-7,14,CASRDGTGSYEQYF,TGTGCCAGCAGGGACGGGACAGGATCTTACGAGCAGTACTTC
-,TRBV10-3,-,TRBJ2-2,14,CAISPPINTGELFF,TGTGCCATCAGTCCTCCCATCAACACCGGGGAGCTGTTTTTT
TRBD1,TRBV6-5,few,TRBJ2-3,14,CASSRQGPPDTQYF,TGTGCCAGCAGTAGACAGGGGCCGCCAGATACGCAGTATTTT
-,TRBV5-1,few,TRBJ2-7,15,CASSLVGPSSYEQYF,TGTGCCAGCAGCTTAGTGGGACCAAGCTCCTACGAGCAGTACTTC
-,TRBV20-1,-,TRBJ2-5,16,CSARVHRVRGKETQYF,TGCAGTGCTAGAGTCCACAGGGTTAGGGGAAAAGAGACCCAGTACTTC
TRBD1,TRBV5-1,-,TRBJ2-1,15,CASSTTGASYNEQFF,TGCGCCAGCAGTACTACAGGGGCCTCCTACAATGAGCAGTTCTTC
TRBD1,TRBV7-9,-,TRBJ1-1,11,CAAGQDLGAFF,TGTGCCGCGGGACAGGACCTTGGGGCTTTCTTT
-,TRBV27,few,TRBJ1-2,13,CASRVPHTGGYTF,TGTGCCAGCAGGGTACCGCATACAGGGGGCTACACCTTC
-,TRBV5-6,-,TRBJ2-1,15,CASTKVGRGDNEQFF,TGTGCCAGCACCAAGGTTGGCAGGGGAGACAATGAGCAGTTCTTC
-,TRBV7-2,-,TRBJ1-5,15,CASSLKGLGNQPQHF,TGTGCCAGCAGCTTAAAAGGGCTCGGCAATCAGCCCCAGCATTTT
TRBD1,TRBV6-6,few,TRBJ2-2,15,CASSPRTGGTGELFF,TGTGCCAGCAGTCCAAGGACAGGGGGAACGGGGGAGCTGTTTTTT
TRBD2,TRBV20-1,few,TRBJ2-3,16,CSASPGLAGVPDTQYF,TGCAGTGCTAGCCCGGGACTAGCGGGAGTTCCAGATACGCAGTATTTT
-,TRBV20-1,few,TRBJ2-1,12,CSVQTRNNEQFF,TGCAGTGTTCAGACACGGAACAATGAGCAGTTCTTC
TRBD1,TRBV27,-,TRBJ2-5,18,CASSFWSGDRRFGETQYF,TGTGCCAGCAGTTTCTGGTCGGGGGACAGGCGGTTTGGAGAGACCCAGTACTTC
TRBD2,TRBV5-5,few,TRBJ2-1,15,CASSSASGRAGEQFF,TGTGCCAGCAGCTCGGCTAGCGGGAGGGCCGGGGAGCAGTTCTTC
-,TRBV29-1,-,TRBJ2-2,13,CSVRVTGTGELFF,TGCAGCGTCCGGGTCACGGGCACCGGGGAGCTGTTTTTT
-,TRBV9,-,TRBJ1-1,15,CASSPRDGLNTEAFF,TGTGCCAGCAGCCCACGGGACGGATTGAACACTGAAGCTTTCTTT